One sample yielded the 29 T cell receptor beta chains listed below, sequenced in a study of shared clonotypes between healthy human individuals (TCRdb year 2020). Libraries were made using the immunoSEQ multiplex PCR assay. As stored in TCRdb, this immuneACCESS dataset retains in-frame rearrangements with V and J assigned. A fraction of the clones does not appear; measured against another copy, unresolved V genes explain less than half of the discrepancy, and the remainder lacks a known reason. The sample table holds more than 900,000 clones, of which around 82% were seen once. More than 0.55% of the sample lies in the top ten. Sample: memory CD4+ T cells from PBMCs. The cell subset or site tag for this specimen amounts to: CD45RA-negative fraction. The receptors here all came from a man aged 18 to 29 in good health. Some clones in this sample may be carry-over from other donors' samples.

The chain couples TRBV30 to TRBJ2-7; unclear D gene. The germline V gene has CDR1 GTSNPN and CDR2 SVGIG (reference sequence). Trimming took off 5 bases at V and 6 bases at J, with 11 bases between the two ends. The CDR3 consists of 11 residues. Here the CDR3 reads CAWDARSEQYF. CDR3 in DNA: TGTGCCTGGGATGCCAGGTCCGAGCAGTACTTC.

This clone occurred once. The rearrangement links TRBV6-5 to TRBJ1-2; no reliable D call. Trimming pared 5 bases from V and 7 bases from J, leaving 20 bases between. The CDR3 runs to 15 residues. CDR1 is MNHEY and CDR2 is SVGAGI in the germline V gene. The CDR3 region is CASSPAGNIPLGYTF. CDR3 nucleotides: TGTGCCAGCAGTCCCGCGGGTAACATCCCCCTTGGCTACACCTTC.

The rearrangement uses TRBV7-8 and TRBJ1-5, with D hard to call. The CDR3 consists of 16 residues. Germline V lookup: CDR1 SGHVS, CDR2 FQNEAQ. The ends were cut back, 3 bases at V and 5 bases at J, with 17 bases in the middle. CDR3 sequence reads: CASSFSGARVDQPQHF. CDR3 DNA sequence: TGTGCCAGCAGCTTTAGCGGCGCTAGGGTGGATCAGCCCCAGCATTTT.

The gene calls are TRBV6-5 and TRBJ1-1, with a possible D match to TRBD1 (5 bases). The V end was cut by 5 bases, the J end by 8 bases, with 18 bases between. The CDR3 is made up of 14 amino acids. CDR1 and CDR2 (germline): MNHEY, SVGAGI. CDR3 protein: CASSEGEETAEAFF. CDR3 DNA: TGTGCCAGCAGTGAAGGGGAGGAGACAGCGGAAGCTTTCTTT.

Concerning this clone: This sample also contains other DNA sequences that code for the same CDR3. The J gene is TRBJ1-1, the V gene TRBV7-9; D is undetermined. Germline CDR1 is SEHNR and CDR2 is FQNEAQ (reference sequence). Deletions cut 6 bases from V and 2 bases from J, with 7 bases between. CDR3 length equals 12 residues. The CDR3 DNA sequence: TGTGCCAGCAGTTTTGGTAACACTGAAGCTTTCTTT. This codes for CASSFGNTEAFF.

The gene calls are TRBV9 and TRBJ1-3; D not certain. The V end lost 6 bases, the J end lost 0 bases, and 13 bases lay between the germline ends. The CDR3 is 15 amino acids. CDR1 and CDR2 from the germline V gene are SGDLS and YYNGEE. The CDR3 sequence: CASTRGPSSGNTIYF. For the CDR3, the DNA is TGTGCCAGCACGCGAGGGCCATCCTCTGGAAACACCATATATTTT.

The chain carries TRBV7-9 and TRBJ2-3; tentatively, D is TRBD2 (6 bases). V lost 5 bases, J lost 0 bases, and 21 bases lay in between. The CDR3 contains 18 residues. Germline-derived CDR1 and CDR2 are SEHNR and FQNEAQ (reference sequence). The DNA of the CDR3 is TGTGCCAGCAGCCCCCGGGGGTTTTACCCCTCTAGCACAGATACGCAGTATTTT. This codes for CASSPRGFYPSSTDTQYF.

V gene TRBV5-1 combines with J gene TRBJ2-7; no firm D call. Trimming shortened V by 0 bases and J by 7 bases, and 14 bases separated the two germline ends. From germline, CDR1 is SGHRS and CDR2 YFSETQ. This CDR3 is built from 14 residues. The CDR3 DNA reads as TGCGCCAGCAGCTTGGCCGCAGCCAAAGAAGAGCAGTACTTC. This translates into CASSLAAAKEEQYF. The whole variable domain, filled in from reference TRBV5-1 and TRBJ2-7, reads KAGVTQTPRYLIKTRGQQVTLSCSPISGHRSVSWYQQTPGQGLQFLFEYFSETQRNKGNFPGRFSGRQFSNSRSEMNVSTLELGDSALYLCASSLAAAKEEQYFGPGTRLTVT.

The chain combines TRBV29-1 with TRBJ2-4; 10 bases line up with TRBD1. The CDR3 is 15 residues long. J gave up 8 bases and V 4 bases, and 11 bases lay outside the gene matches. The germline CDR1 and CDR2 sequences are SQVTM and ANQGSEA. The CDR3 sequence: CSVGFVGGQGHIQYF. As DNA, the CDR3 is TGCAGCGTTGGATTTGTGGGGGGACAGGGGCACATTCAGTACTTC. Based on the CDR3 plus reference TRBV29-1 and TRBJ2-4, the full variable domain is SAVISQKPSRDICQRGTSLTIQCQVDSQVTMMFWYRQQPGQSLTLIATANQGSEATYESGFVIDKFPISRPNLTFSTLTVSNMSPEDSSIYLCSVGFVGGQGHIQYFGAGTRLSVL.

The gene calls are TRBV14 and TRBJ1-2, with TRBD1 as a possible D gene (6 bases). CDR3 length: 15 residues. The ends were cut back, 6 bases at V and 4 bases at J, with 18 bases in the middle. CDR1 is SGHDN, CDR2 FVKESK, per germline. Written as DNA, the CDR3 is TGTGCCAGCAGTTTTATACAGGGCCCTACCTATGGCTACACCTTC. Amino acids: CASSFIQGPTYGYTF.

The chain is built from TRBV2 and TRBJ1-5; D unclear. The CDR3 contains 17 residues. Germline assignment: CDR1 SNHLY and CDR2 FYNNEI. The V gene lost 7 bases and the J gene lost 11 bases, with 30 bases spanning the gap. The chain's CDR3 is CASTGVGGPRGKRTQHF. CDR3 nucleotide sequence: TGTGCCAGCACGGGCGTGGGTGGGCCCCGCGGCAAGCGGACCCAGCATTTT.

Concerning this clone: Other DNA sequences in the sample encode the same CDR3. The V call is TRBV5-1, the J call TRBJ2-3, with D unresolved. Germline V CDR1 and CDR2: SGHRS, YFSETQ. The CDR3 extends over 12 amino acids. V dropped 0 bases and J dropped 6 bases, with 5 bases sitting between them. The CDR3 protein is CASSLGGDTQYF. CDR3 DNA sequence: TGCGCCAGCAGCTTGGGTGGCGATACGCAGTATTTT.

The V gene is TRBV19, the J gene TRBJ2-2, with 8 bases fitting TRBD2. Germline V gives CDR1 LNHDA, CDR2 SQIVND (reference sequence). The CDR3 loop spans 15 amino acids. Trimming at V came to 5 bases and at J to 6 bases, leaving 8 bases not matched to a gene. The CDR3 sequence is CASSVAGINAGELFF. CDR3 sequence (DNA): TGTGCCAGTAGTGTAGCGGGAATAAATGCCGGGGAGCTGTTTTTT.

In its sample, this clone was seen once. The chain uses TRBV5-1 and TRBJ1-1, with unresolved D. V was cut by 0 bases and J by 8 bases, with 14 bases left in between. Germline-derived CDR1 and CDR2 are SGHRS and YFSETQ. The length of the CDR3 is 14 residues. The CDR3 loop is CASSLAEGRSEAFF. In DNA form, the CDR3 reads TGCGCCAGCAGCTTGGCCGAAGGCAGGTCGGAAGCTTTCTTT.

About this clone: At the DNA level, this CDR3 is encoded by other sequences in the same sample as well. This chain links TRBV11-3 with TRBJ2-7; D perhaps matches TRBD2 (6 bases). The CDR3 spans 12 residues. Germline-derived CDR1 and CDR2 are SGHNT and YENEEA. V gave up 2 bases and J gave up 7 bases, with 9 bases separating them. The CDR3 loop is CASSLRAGEQYF. Here the CDR3 DNA reads TGTGCCAGCAGCTTAAGGGCGGGGGAGCAGTACTTC.

This clone was picked up a small number of times. The CDR3 protein is CAWGTGSQETQYF. DNA for the CDR3: TGTGCCTGGGGGACAGGGTCCCAAGAGACCCAGTACTTC. The gene calls are TRBV30 and TRBJ2-5; 9 bases align to TRBD1. The CDR3 has 13 residues. Germline CDR1 GTSNPN, CDR2 SVGIG (reference sequence). After removal of 5 bases from V and 1 base from J, the junction contained 2 bases not matched to a gene.

Remarks on this clone: A far larger clone differs by one base, so this is likely a read error. DNA for the CDR3: TGTGCCAGCAGCTTGAGGCCAGATCAGCCCCAGCATTTT. It codes for CASSLRPDQPQHF. The chain employs TRBV5-6 and TRBJ1-5; D gene uncertain. Per germline, CDR1 SGHDT and CDR2 YYEEEE. Trimming shortened V by 1 base and J by 5 bases, and 7 bases separated the two germline ends. The CDR3 sequence is 13 residues long.

The genes are TRBV28 and TRBJ2-2, with D possibly matching TRBD2 (6 bases). Trimming stripped 3 bases from V and 6 bases from J, with 11 bases between. The germline V gene encodes CDR1 MDHEN and CDR2 SYDVKM. CDR3 length: 14 amino acids. The CDR3 spells CASSFDGGAGELFF. The CDR3 coding sequence is TGTGCCAGCAGTTTTGATGGCGGGGCCGGGGAGCTGTTTTTT.

This sequence joins TRBV27 and TRBJ2-5; D perhaps matches TRBD2 (7 bases). Looked up from germline, CDR1 is MNHEY and CDR2 is SMNVEV (reference sequence). This CDR3 contains 15 residues. The V and J ends lost 5 bases and 6 bases respectively, with 19 bases between them. The CDR3 sequence is CASSIPGGGWKTQYF. In DNA, the CDR3 is TGTGCCAGCAGTATCCCGGGGGGCGGGTGGAAGACCCAGTACTTC.

This chain joins TRBV7-2 and TRBJ2-7, with D perhaps matching TRBD1 or TRBD2 (5 bases each). Per germline, CDR1 SGHTA and CDR2 FQGNSA. The CDR3 has 15 residues. Trimming cost V 5 bases and J 2 bases, with 16 bases left between them. The chain's CDR3 is CASSPLGVRTYEQYF. The CDR3 DNA reads as TGTGCCAGCAGCCCCTTGGGGGTACGAACCTACGAGCAGTACTTC.

This chain joins TRBV30 and TRBJ1-4; D ambiguous. Trimming pared 3 bases from V and 5 bases from J, leaving 13 bases between. Germline CDR1 reads GTSNPN; CDR2 reads SVGIG (reference sequence). The CDR3 is 14 residues long. In DNA form, the CDR3 reads TGTGCCTGGAGCGCTGGTGGGTGGAATGAAAAACTGTTTTTT. As protein: CAWSAGGWNEKLFF.

This chain connects TRBV11-2 to TRBJ2-7; D remains ambiguous. CDR3 length equals 15 residues. Germline V gene sequence: CDR1 SGHAT, CDR2 FQNNGV. V lost 0 bases, J lost 1 base, and 10 bases lay in between. The CDR3: CASSLDPTESYEQYF. The CDR3 DNA reads as TGTGCCAGCAGCTTAGACCCTACTGAGTCCTACGAGCAGTACTTC.

The chain recombines TRBV9 with TRBJ2-1, with TRBD2 identical over 10 bases. Germline loops: CDR1 SGDLS, CDR2 YYNGEE. The CDR3 length is 17 residues. The trim removed 2 bases at V and 4 bases at J, leaving 9 bases unmatched. DNA of the CDR3: TGTGCCAGCAGCGTTAGTACCACTAGCGGGAAATACAATGAGCAGTTCTTC. This sequence encodes CASSVSTTSGKYNEQFF. Full variable domain (outside the CDR3, taken from reference TRBV9 and TRBJ2-1): DSGVTQTPKHLITATGQRVTLRCSPRSGDLSVYWYQQSLDQGLQFLIQYYNGEERAKGNILERFSAQQFPDLHSELNLSSLELGDSALYFCASSVSTTSGKYNEQFFGPGTRLTVL.

This chain connects TRBV28 to TRBJ1-3; D remains unclear. The germline gives CDR1 MDHEN, CDR2 SYDVKM. Deletions cut 3 bases from V and 7 bases from J, with 10 bases between. CDR3 length: 13 residues. The CDR3 region is CASSLPFGNTIYF. The CDR3 DNA reads TGTGCCAGCAGTTTGCCCTTCGGGAACACCATATATTTT. Full variable domain (remainder filled in from reference TRBV28 and TRBJ1-3): DVKVTQSSRYLVKRTGEKVFLECVQDMDHENMFWYRQDPGLGLRLIYFSYDVKMKEKGDIPEGYSVSREKKERFSLILESASTNQTSMYLCASSLPFGNTIYFGEGSWLTVV.

The V call is TRBV2, the J call TRBJ1-2; tentative D call: TRBD1 (6 bases). The CDR3 covers 13 residues. V lost 6 bases, J lost 4 bases, and 12 bases lay in between. Germline loops: CDR1 SNHLY, CDR2 FYNNEI. In DNA form, the CDR3 reads TGTGCCAGCAGCGTTGGACAGCTCTATGGCTACACCTTC. Translating it yields CASSVGQLYGYTF.

This chain connects TRBV30 to TRBJ1-4; perhaps TRBD1 as D (6 bases). Trimming pared 5 bases from V and 4 bases from J, leaving 14 bases between. This CDR3 region has 14 residues. Germline-derived CDR1 and CDR2 are GTSNPN and SVGIG (reference sequence). CDR3 nucleotides: TGTGCCTGGGATCCGGGACACCATAATGAAAAACTGTTTTTT. Residues: CAWDPGHHNEKLFF.

V and J are TRBV2 and TRBJ1-1; unclear D gene. The CDR3 length is 12 residues. Per the germline V gene, CDR1 is SNHLY and CDR2 is FYNNEI. The V gene lost 7 bases and the J gene lost 1 base, with 7 bases spanning the gap. The chain's CDR3 is CASTPWNTEAFF. The CDR3 nucleotides read TGTGCCAGCACCCCCTGGAACACTGAAGCTTTCTTT.

This clone was detected only a few times. This chain connects TRBV6-6 to TRBJ2-1; no clear D gene. Trimming left V 7 bases short and J 0 bases short, with 10 bases between. Germline V lookup: CDR1 MNHNY, CDR2 SVGAGI (reference sequence). This CDR3 spans 14 amino acids. CDR3 nucleotide sequence: TGTGCCAGCACCATCGATAGCTCCTACAATGAGCAGTTCTTC. It is translated as CASTIDSSYNEQFF.

The chain is built from TRBV4-2 and TRBJ1-4; the D gene is possibly TRBD1 (5 bases). The germline CDR1 and CDR2 sequences are LGHNA and YNFKEQ. The CDR3 has 14 amino acids. With 0 bases removed from V and 8 bases from J, the gap between germline ends came to 10 bases. The CDR3 region has the DNA TGTGCCAGCAGCCAAGACAGGGTAGGCGAAAAACTGTTTTTT. This gives the protein CASSQDRVGEKLFF.